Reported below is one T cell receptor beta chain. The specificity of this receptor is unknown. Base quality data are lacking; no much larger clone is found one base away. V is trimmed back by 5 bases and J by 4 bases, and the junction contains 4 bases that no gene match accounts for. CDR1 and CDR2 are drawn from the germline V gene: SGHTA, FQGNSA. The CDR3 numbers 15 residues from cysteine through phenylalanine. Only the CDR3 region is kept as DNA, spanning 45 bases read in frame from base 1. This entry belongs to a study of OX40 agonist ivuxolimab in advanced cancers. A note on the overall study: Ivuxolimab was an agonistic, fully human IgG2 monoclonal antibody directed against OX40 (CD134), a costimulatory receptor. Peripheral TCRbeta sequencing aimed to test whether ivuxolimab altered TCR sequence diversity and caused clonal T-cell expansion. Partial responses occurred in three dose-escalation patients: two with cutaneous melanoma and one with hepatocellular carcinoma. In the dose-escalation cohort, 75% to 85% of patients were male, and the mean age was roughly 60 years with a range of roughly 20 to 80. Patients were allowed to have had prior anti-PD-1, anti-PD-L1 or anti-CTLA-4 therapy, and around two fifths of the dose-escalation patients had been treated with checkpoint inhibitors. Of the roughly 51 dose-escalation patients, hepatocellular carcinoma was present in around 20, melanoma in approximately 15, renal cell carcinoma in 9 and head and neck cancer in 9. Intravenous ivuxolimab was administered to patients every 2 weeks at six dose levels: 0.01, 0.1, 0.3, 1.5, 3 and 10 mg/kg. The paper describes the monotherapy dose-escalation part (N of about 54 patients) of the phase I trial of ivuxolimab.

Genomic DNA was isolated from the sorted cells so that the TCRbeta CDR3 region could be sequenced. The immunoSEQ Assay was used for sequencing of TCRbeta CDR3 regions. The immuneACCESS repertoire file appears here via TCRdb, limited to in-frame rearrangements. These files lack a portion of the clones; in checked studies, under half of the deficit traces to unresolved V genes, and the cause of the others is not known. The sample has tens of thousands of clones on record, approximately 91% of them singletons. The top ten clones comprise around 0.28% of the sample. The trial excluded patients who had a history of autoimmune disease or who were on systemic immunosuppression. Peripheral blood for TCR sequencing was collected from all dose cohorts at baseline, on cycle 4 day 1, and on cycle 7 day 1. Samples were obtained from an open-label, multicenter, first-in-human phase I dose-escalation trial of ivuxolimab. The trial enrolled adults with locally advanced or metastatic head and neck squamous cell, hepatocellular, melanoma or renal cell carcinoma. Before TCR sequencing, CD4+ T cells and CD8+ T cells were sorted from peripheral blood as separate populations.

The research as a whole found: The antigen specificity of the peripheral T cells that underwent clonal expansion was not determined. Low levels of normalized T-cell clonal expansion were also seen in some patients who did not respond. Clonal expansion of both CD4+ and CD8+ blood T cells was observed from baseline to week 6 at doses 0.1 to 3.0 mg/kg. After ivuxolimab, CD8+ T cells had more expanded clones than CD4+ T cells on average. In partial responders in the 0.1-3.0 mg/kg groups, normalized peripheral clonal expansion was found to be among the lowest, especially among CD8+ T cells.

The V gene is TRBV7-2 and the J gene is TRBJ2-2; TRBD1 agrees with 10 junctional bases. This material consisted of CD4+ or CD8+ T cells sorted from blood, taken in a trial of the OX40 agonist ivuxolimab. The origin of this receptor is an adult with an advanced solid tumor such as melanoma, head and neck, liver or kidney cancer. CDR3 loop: CASSRDRGLTGELFF. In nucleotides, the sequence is TGTGCCAGCAGCCGGGACAGGGGCCTCACCGGGGAGCTGTTTTTT.